This T cell receptor (beta chain) came from a study of response to subunit inactivated influenza vaccine. General study results and limits: Authors proposed each seasonal influenza vaccination draws in few new T cells.

This CDR3 has 14 amino acids. Germline V gives CDR1 SGHTA, CDR2 FQGNSA. The V gene lost 5 bases and the J gene lost 0 bases, with 9 bases spanning the gap. About this clonotype: Its antigen is currently unknown.

TCRdb processed the RT-PCR reads anew with MiXCR; each CDR3 protein has one entry. This sample carries hundreds of thousands of distinct CDR3 sequences, less than 8% of them seen once, and the ten largest clones take 10% to 15%. V gene TRBV7-2 combines with J gene TRBJ2-3, with D possibly TRBD2 on 5 matching bases. The material was PBMCs from blood, obtained 23 to 25 months after vaccination. This TCR came from a man in his fifties or sixties who received an inactivated influenza vaccine. In nucleotides, the CDR3 is TGTGCCAGCAGCCGGGATGGCAGCACAGATACGCAGTATTTT. Translation: CASSRDGSTDTQYF.